This entry describes one TCR beta chain. The data were obtained in a study of blood T cell repertoires in COVID-19. The overall study: T cells, B-cell-depleted T cells, or PBMCs provided the cDNA or gDNA that served as material.

V was clipped by 10 bases and J by 4 bases; unmatched bases: 15. CDR1 MDHEN and CDR2 SYDVKM come from the germline V gene. The CDR3 totals 16 residues. Some clones are missing from TCRdb's copy, which holds only in-frame ones; the method was immunoSEQ multiplex PCR. The data contain 350,000 to 450,000 clones, about 88% of them singletons. Clinical histories supplied by participants themselves formed the basis of cohort assignment. It was within 2 weeks before study entry that exposed participants met a COVID-19 case. The chain links TRBV28 to TRBJ1-5; 8 bases map to TRBD1. The TCR comes from a woman aged 18-29 years who had been exposed to COVID-19. Source material: PBMCs or T cells enriched from blood (not recorded which). The CDR3 reads CAMRAESGGGNQPQHF. In nucleotides, the CDR3 is TGTGCCATGAGAGCCGAGTCAGGGGGCGGAAATCAGCCCCAGCATTTT.